These 20 T cell receptor beta chains came from one sample sequenced in a study of beta chain features in type 1 diabetes. cDNA synthesis used the whole RNA isolate, giving expressed TCRB sequences. Here immunoSEQ multiplex PCR was the method, and the copy in TCRdb shows in-frame clones only, minus some. In the table there are 250,000 to 350,000 clones, 12% to 15% of which are singletons. Sequences were obtained from central memory CD4+ T cells from blood. The receptors originated from a man aged 30 to 39 in good health.

The rearrangement links TRBV11-2 to TRBJ2-1; D gene ambiguous. Between the trimmed V and J ends, which lost 3 bases and 1 base, there was a span of 13 bases. This CDR3 has 16 residues. Germline V CDR1 and CDR2: SGHAT, FQNNGV. CDR3 amino acids: CASSLANNPSYNEQFF. The CDR3 bases are TGTGCCAGCAGCTTGGCTAACAACCCTTCCTACAATGAGCAGTTCTTC.

This clone was seen a handful of times. The J gene is TRBJ1-1, the V gene TRBV12-5; no reliable D call. Germline CDR1 LGHNT, CDR2 FRNRAP. The CDR3 length is 13 residues. Trimming cost V 5 bases and J 5 bases, with 12 bases left between them. The CDR3 nucleotides read TGTGCTAGTGGTCTCCGTTCGGGAACTGAAGCTTTCTTT. Protein: CASGLRSGTEAFF.

This clone was seen many times. This chain joins TRBV10-3 and TRBJ1-4; D unresolved. The V and J ends lost 8 bases and 5 bases respectively, with 9 bases between them. CDR1 and CDR2 (germline): ENHRY, SYGVKD. This CDR3 region has 12 residues. CDR3 sequence reads: CAIRAENEKLFF. DNA for the CDR3: TGTGCCATCCGGGCCGAGAATGAAAAACTGTTTTTT.

V and J are TRBV7-2 and TRBJ1-2; 8 nucleotides agree with TRBD1. V dropped 1 base and J dropped 8; count of bases not matched to a gene: 3. The CDR3 extends over 13 amino acids. Germline CDR1 reads SGHTA; CDR2 reads FQGNSA. The CDR3 bases are TGTGCCAGCAGCTTAGGGGACAGGAGAGGCTACACCTTC. Translating it yields CASSLGDRRGYTF.

This clone was counted at least ten times. CDR3 protein: CASSAREFSLEQFF. The CDR3, as DNA: TGTGCCAGCAGCGCCCGGGAGTTCTCTCTTGAGCAGTTCTTC. The chain links TRBV9 to TRBJ2-1; tentative D call: TRBD2 (6 bases). The CDR3 has 14 amino acids. V shed 3 bases and J shed 9 bases, with 16 bases lying between them. CDR1 SGDLS and CDR2 YYNGEE come from the germline V gene.

The chain links TRBV4-2 to TRBJ1-2, with a weak D call TRBD1 (5 bases). This CDR3 has 13 residues. The V end was cut by 3 bases, the J end by 7 bases, with 12 bases between. The germline V gene has CDR1 LGHNA and CDR2 YNFKEQ. In DNA, the CDR3 is TGTGCCAGCAGCCAGGGAGGGGAGTTTGGCTACACCTTC. It codes for CASSQGGEFGYTF.

The V call is TRBV11-2, the J call TRBJ2-5; 7 nucleotides align to TRBD1. The CDR3 contains 14 residues. The J segment lost 5 bases and the V segment lost 5 bases, leaving 8 bases of the junction unmatched. From germline, CDR1 is SGHAT and CDR2 FQNNGV. The CDR3 spells CASSQDRAGETQYF. Here the CDR3 DNA reads TGTGCCAGCAGCCAAGACAGGGCCGGGGAGACCCAGTACTTC. Full variable domain (outside the CDR3, taken from reference TRBV11-2 and TRBJ2-5): EAGVAQSPRYKIIEKRQSVAFWCNPISGHATLYWYQQILGQGPKLLIQFQNNGVVDDSQLPKDRFSAERLKGVDSTLKIQPAKLEDSAVYLCASSQDRAGETQYFGPGTRLLVL.

In its sample, this clone was seen a few times. V is TRBV27 and J is TRBJ2-3; 8 bases fit TRBD1. V trimming: 6 bases; J trimming: 6 bases; junction bases outside the gene matches: 8. Germline-derived CDR1 and CDR2 are MNHEY and SMNVEV (reference sequence). The CDR3 runs 14 residues. The CDR3 loop is CASRRAGGLDTQYF. CDR3 nucleotide sequence: TGTGCCAGCAGGAGGGCAGGGGGCCTCGATACGCAGTATTTT.

This clone was detected a few times. The chain combines TRBV10-3 with TRBJ2-3; D remains ambiguous. This CDR3 spans 15 amino acids. Trimming removed 0 bases from V and 7 bases from J, with 14 bases in between. Germline CDR1 and CDR2: ENHRY and SYGVKD. In DNA, the CDR3 is TGTGCCATCAGTGAGTCGGGGAACGGCCCATATACGCAGTATTTT. Its protein is CAISESGNGPYTQYF.

This clone has a handful of counts. This chain links TRBV28 with TRBJ2-2, with 10 positions matching TRBD2. The CDR3 has 16 residues. From germline, CDR1 is MDHEN and CDR2 SYDVKM. Germline trimming cut 1 base from V and 6 bases from J; bases unmatched to any gene: 5. The CDR3 DNA sequence: TGTGCCAGCAGTTTATTTATAGCGGGAGGCTCCGGGGAGCTGTTTTTT. Its protein product is CASSLFIAGGSGELFF.

The J gene is TRBJ2-1, the V gene TRBV27; 11 bases are shared with TRBD2. The CDR3 is made up of 15 amino acids. Germline CDR1 is MNHEY and CDR2 is SMNVEV (reference sequence). Losses at the gene ends were 10 bases for V and 5 bases for J; bases not matched to a gene: 10. CDR3 DNA: TGTGCCACCAGCTCGGGACTAGCGGCCCACAATGAGCAGTTCTTC. This gives the protein CATSSGLAAHNEQFF.

The gene calls are TRBV27 and TRBJ2-3; D may match TRBD1 or TRBD2 (5 bases each). The CDR3 totals 16 residues. Trimming cost V 5 bases and J 4 bases, with 19 bases left between them. Germline V gene data show CDR1 as MNHEY and CDR2 as SMNVEV (reference sequence). The CDR3 is CASSNPGTLSADTQYF. In DNA form, the CDR3 reads TGTGCCAGCAGTAATCCCGGGACCCTTTCTGCAGATACGCAGTATTTT.

A few counts support this clone. The chain links TRBV5-1 to TRBJ2-3, with TRBD2 matching 13 bases. CDR3 size: 20 residues. Unmatched junction bases numbered 11, after V lost 1 base and J lost 0 bases. From germline, CDR1 is SGHRS and CDR2 YFSETQ. The CDR3 region is CASSLRPRGLAGVSTDTQYF. CDR3 bases: TGCGCCAGCAGCTTGCGACCCCGTGGACTAGCGGGAGTGAGCACAGATACGCAGTATTTT.

The V and J genes are TRBV2 and TRBJ2-7, with 9 bases matching TRBD1. This CDR3 has 13 residues. With V trimmed by 6 bases and J by 7 bases, 7 bases remained unmatched. Germline CDR1 SNHLY, CDR2 FYNNEI. CDR3 coding DNA: TGTGCCAGCAGGGGACAGGGTCAAGGGGAGCAGTACTTC. Protein product: CASRGQGQGEQYF.

This clone has just a few counts. Mismatch with germline at one junction end may stem from a read error. This specimen includes other DNA sequences encoding the same CDR3. The chain has TRBV10-3 and TRBJ2-3; D gene uncertain. Germline V gives CDR1 ENHRY, CDR2 SYGVKD. The CDR3 totals 14 residues. The CDR3: CASSERARTDTQYF. In nucleotides, the CDR3 is TGTGCCAGCAGTGAAAGGGCCCGAACAGATACGCAGTATTTT.

The sample holds a few counts of this clone. The DNA is omitted, as the CDR3 cannot be located on it reliably, and the CDR3 follows TCRdb's listing. The chain couples TRBV5-1 to TRBJ1-3. Germline values: CDR1 SGHRS, CDR2 YFSETQ. The CDR3 is 14 residues long, counting both termini. The chain's CDR3 is CASSFGPGGNTIYF.

The chain has TRBV5-1 and TRBJ2-3; 9 nucleotides line up with TRBD1. The CDR3 has 16 residues. Germline trimming cut 0 bases from V and 4 bases from J; bases unmatched to any gene: 6. Germline V gene lookup returns CDR1 SGHRS and CDR2 YFSETQ. The CDR3 sequence is CASSLDTGGSSDTQYF. CDR3 DNA sequence: TGCGCCAGCAGCTTGGATACAGGGGGCAGTTCAGATACGCAGTATTTT.

In this sample, this clone turned up a few times. The V call is TRBV4-1, the J call TRBJ1-2, with 8 bases identical to TRBD1. The CDR3 consists of 17 residues. The junction had 12 bases not matched to a gene; V was cut back by 2 bases and J by 4 bases. Germline V gene data show CDR1 as MGHRA and CDR2 as YSYEKL. CDR3 loop: CASSQQGTGPTSYGYTF. The CDR3 bases are TGCGCCAGCAGCCAACAGGGGACAGGCCCAACTAGCTATGGCTACACCTTC.

The chain carries TRBV6-1 and TRBJ2-1; D is uncertain. The germline CDR1 and CDR2 sequences are MNHNS and SASEGT. Trimming cost V 6 bases and J 0 bases, with 9 bases left between them. The CDR3 sequence is 14 residues long. CDR3 sequence (DNA): TGTGCCAGCAGGCTGTCTATCTCCTACAATGAGCAGTTCTTC. It is translated as CASRLSISYNEQFF.

This clone was seen a handful of times. The chain has TRBV18 and TRBJ2-1; TRBD1 agrees at 7 bases. The germline V gene encodes CDR1 KGHSH and CDR2 LQKENI. CDR3 size: 14 residues. V was pared by 4 bases and J by 6 bases, with 6 bases of the junction left unmatched. The CDR3: CASSHWDSLNEQFF. Written as DNA, the CDR3 is TGTGCCAGCTCACATTGGGACAGTCTCAATGAGCAGTTCTTC.